Described below is a single TCR beta chain sequence and its context. Its antigen is undetermined. This entry belongs to a study of regulatory T cells in long-lasting Graves disease. General study results and limits: A reduction in accuracy may have resulted from the small sample size.

Time point here: newly diagnosed GD, antithyroid drugs for less than 3 months. The TCR library used RNA extracted from PBMCs. Construction of TCR beta libraries relied on iRepertoire HTBI primers and on Arm-PCR targeting CDR3 regions. MiXCR, applied by TCRdb to the multiplex PCR reads, yields one record per CDR3 protein. Among a few hundred thousand distinct CDR3 sequences listed, 14% to 15% were seen once. V dropped 3 bases and J dropped 4; count of bases not matched to a gene: 13. CDR1 is SGHKS, CDR2 YYEKEE, per germline (reference sequence). The CDR3 is 17 residues long. In addition, the sample was reused for a study of T cells in Graves' hyperthyroidism and ophthalmopathy. That source reports: Those with hyperthyroidism were 18 to 65 years old, newly diagnosed, and ill for under 2 months. Researchers barred patients who had uncontrolled infection, other autoimmune disease, pregnancy or lactation. Ophthalmopathy got predicted by the model a median roughly 6.4 months before its onset.

This rearrangement joins TRBV5-5 to TRBJ2-5, with 9 nucleotides matching TRBD1. This receptor was obtained from a woman aged 40 to 50 with Graves disease. Source: peripheral blood mononuclear cells (PBMCs), taken at new diagnosis, from a patient treated with antithyroid drugs. The CDR3 nucleotides are TGTGCCAGCAGCTCACTGCCGGGACAGGGTCTTATAGAGACCCAGTACTTC. It encodes CASSSLPGQGLIETQYF.